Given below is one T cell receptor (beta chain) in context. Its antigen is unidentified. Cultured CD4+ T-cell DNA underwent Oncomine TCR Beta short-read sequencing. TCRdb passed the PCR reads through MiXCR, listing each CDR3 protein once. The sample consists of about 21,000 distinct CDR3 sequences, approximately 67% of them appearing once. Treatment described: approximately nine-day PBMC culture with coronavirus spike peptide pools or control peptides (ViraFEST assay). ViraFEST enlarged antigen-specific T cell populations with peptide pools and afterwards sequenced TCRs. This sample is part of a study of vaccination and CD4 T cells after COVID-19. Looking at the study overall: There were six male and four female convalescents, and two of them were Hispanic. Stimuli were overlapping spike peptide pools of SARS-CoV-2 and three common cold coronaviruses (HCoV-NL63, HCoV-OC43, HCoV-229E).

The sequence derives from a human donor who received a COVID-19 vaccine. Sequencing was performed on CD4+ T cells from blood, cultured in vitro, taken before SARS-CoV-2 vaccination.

The CDR3 sequence: CASSSPLAGGGETQYF. The CDR3 DNA is TGTGCCAGCAGTTCACCATTAGCGGGGGGCGGCGAGACCCAGTACTTC. V is TRBV28 and J is TRBJ2-5, with TRBD2 matching 10 bases. This CDR3 contains 16 residues. V dropped 4 bases and J dropped 5; count of bases not matched to a gene: 10. Germline CDR1 and CDR2: MDHEN and SYDVKM.